Following are 6 T cell receptor beta chains from one sample sequenced in a study of CD4 and CD8 cells across lung adenocarcinoma regions. TCRdb re-called the PCR reads with MiXCR, one entry per CDR3 protein. Found here are roughly 1,700 distinct CDR3 sequences, roughly half of them singletons; the top ten hold approximately 24%. The sequencing sample was made of CD4+ T cells from the center of a lung tumor. Receptor source: a female donor with lung adenocarcinoma. The CD4 and CD8 labels of this study may be unreliable.

The chain couples TRBV6-1 to TRBJ2-1; TRBD2 matches at 9 bases. Germline V CDR1 and CDR2: MNHNS, SASEGT. J gave up 3 bases and V 3 bases, and 3 bases lay outside the gene matches. The length of the CDR3 is 15 residues. The CDR3 loop is CASSEGSGSYNEQFF. The CDR3 nucleotides are TGTGCCAGCAGTGAGGGTAGCGGGAGCTACAATGAGCAGTTCTTC.

This clonotype has just a few counts. The chain joins TRBV4-1 to TRBJ2-7; D call uncertain. The germline V gene encodes CDR1 MGHRA and CDR2 YSYEKL. Trimming removed 0 bases at V and 4 bases at J, with 16 bases between. The CDR3 is 16 residues long. For the CDR3, the DNA is TGCGCCAGCAGCCAAGATAGGACCCTCACCTTATACGAGCAGTACTTC. It codes for CASSQDRTLTLYEQYF.

This clonotype is medium-sized by share. The chain joins TRBV27 to TRBJ1-2; D unresolved. This CDR3 region has 13 residues. The V end lost 6 bases, the J end lost 2 bases, and 10 bases lay between the germline ends. Germline V lookup: CDR1 MNHEY, CDR2 SMNVEV (reference sequence). The CDR3 protein is CASSSTENYGYTF. The CDR3 bases are TGTGCCAGCAGCTCGACGGAAAACTATGGCTACACCTTC.

This clonotype was detected a few times. V usage is TRBV5-1 and J usage is TRBJ2-1; 7 positions agree with TRBD1. The germline V gene encodes CDR1 SGHRS and CDR2 YFSETQ. This CDR3 has 14 amino acids. V shed 4 bases and J 0 bases; nucleotides not matched to a gene: 1. The CDR3 protein is CASSGDSSYNEQFF. The CDR3 DNA is TGCGCCAGCAGCGGGGACAGCTCCTACAATGAGCAGTTCTTC.

The chain couples TRBV27 to TRBJ2-5, with 14 bases identical to TRBD2. The J call is uncertain, as TRBJ2-1 better fits the DNA end. Germline lookup yields CDR1 MNHEY and CDR2 SMNVEV (reference sequence). The CDR3 has 16 residues. The CDR3 DNA is TGTGCCAGCAGTTCGAGACTAGCGGGAGGGACGCATGAGCAGTTCTTC. Protein product: CASSSRLAGGTHEQFF.

This clonotype is medium-sized within its sample. J is TRBJ2-1 and V is TRBV6-1; 11 nucleotides match TRBD2. V gave up 7 bases and J gave up 3 bases; unmatched junction bases: 5. The CDR3 covers 15 residues. The germline V gene encodes CDR1 MNHNS and CDR2 SASEGT. CDR3 sequence (DNA): TGTGCCAGCACCCTACTAGCGGGGGACTACAATGAGCAGTTCTTC. Protein product: CASTLLAGDYNEQFF.